The entry below describes one T cell receptor beta chain. Its antigen is as yet unknown. The data were taken from a study of T cells expressing NK-cell markers. Background on the study: There were seven HCMV-seropositive donors and one seronegative donor among the eight sequenced.

General study results and limits: HCMV specificity of the expanded NKG2C+ T cell clones was not established. Dominant NKG2C+ clonotypes accounted for about 1.0-8% of CD8+ T cells in six or seven donors.

Template switching by 5'RACE with UMIs generated the TCR beta cDNA. TCRdb reworked the 5' RACE reads into one entry per CDR3 protein, no DNA. This sample carries 150,000 to 180,000 distinct CDR3 sequences, with 37% going to the ten biggest clones. The CDR3 contains 15 residues. Germline V gene lookup returns CDR1 GTSNPN and CDR2 SVGIG (reference sequence). The V and J genes are TRBV30 and TRBJ1-1; TCRdb gives TRBD1 as the D gene, but with no DNA this cannot be confirmed. The sequence derives from a woman aged 45-59 years in good health. The sequenced sample consisted of blood T cells: a sorted CD56 or NKG2C T cell subset, CD4+ or CD8+ T cells, or bulk PBMC T cells (not recorded which). The CDR3 reads CAWRTQTTGNTEAFF.